The clone carrying this T cell receptor (beta chain) has more than one count but fewer than ten. Data came from immunoSEQ multiplex PCR; TCRdb stores just in-frame clones and leaves some out. The sample lists 75,000 or so clones, around 82% occurring once. The sample comes from a study of blood T cell repertoires in COVID-19. The CDR3 has 14 residues. The germline V and J ends were trimmed by 5 bases and 6 bases, with 16 bases remaining between them. Germline CDR1 is SGHTA and CDR2 is FQGNSA. The TCR sequence derives from a man in his sixties with acute or convalescent COVID-19. The V and J genes are TRBV7-2 and TRBJ1-2; D possibly corresponds to TRBD1 (5 bases). Sequenced sample: peripheral blood. The CDR3 loop is CASSRPTGYDGYTF. Written as DNA, the CDR3 is TGTGCCAGCAGCCGGCCCACAGGTTACGATGGCTACACCTTC.